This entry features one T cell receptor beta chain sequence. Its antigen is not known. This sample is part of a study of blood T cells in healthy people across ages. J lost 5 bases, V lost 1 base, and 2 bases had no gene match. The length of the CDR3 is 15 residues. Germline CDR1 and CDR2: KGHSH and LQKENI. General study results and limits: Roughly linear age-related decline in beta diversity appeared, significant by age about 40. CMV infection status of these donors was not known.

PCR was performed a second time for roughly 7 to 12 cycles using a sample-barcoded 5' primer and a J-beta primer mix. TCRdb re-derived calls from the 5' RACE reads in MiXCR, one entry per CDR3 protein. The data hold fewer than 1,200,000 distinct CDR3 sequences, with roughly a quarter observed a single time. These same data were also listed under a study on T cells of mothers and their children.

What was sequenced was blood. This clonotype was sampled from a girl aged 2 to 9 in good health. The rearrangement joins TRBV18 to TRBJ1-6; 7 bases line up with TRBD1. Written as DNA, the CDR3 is TGTGCCAGCTCACCACTAGGGACAGATAATTCACCCCTCCACTTT. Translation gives CASSPLGTDNSPLHF.